The clone carrying this T cell receptor beta chain came up many times. The target antigen is unknown. The sample belongs to a study of T cells in Graves' hyperthyroidism and ophthalmopathy. The hyperthyroidism was newly diagnosed and had lasted under 2 months; the patients were aged 18 to 65. Lactation, pregnancy, other autoimmune disease or uncontrolled infection led to exclusion of patients. Source material for PBMCs was about 10 ml fresh peripheral blood. Study-wide findings and caveats: Ophthalmopathy stood apart from stable hyperthyroidism in a 13 V-J model.

Template material for amplifying TCR beta CDR3 regions consisted of RNA transcripts. A set of HTBI primers served as the primers for a first-round RT-PCR of the TCR CDR3. Each CDR3 protein gets one entry after TCRdb re-called the multiplex PCR reads with MiXCR. The sample lists 300,000 to 450,000 distinct CDR3 sequences; approximately 13% were seen once. CDR1 and CDR2 (germline): SGHRS, YFSETQ. The CDR3 runs to 15 residues. The V end was cut by 0 bases, the J end by 3 bases, with 13 bases between. Source material: blood. The sequence was collected from a young woman with Graves' hyperthyroidism. V is TRBV5-1 and J is TRBJ2-7, with unresolved D. CDR3 DNA: TGCGCCAGCAGCTTGGACTGGGGTTACGGCTACGAGCAGTACTTC. Translated, it gives CASSLDWGYGYEQYF.